A single sample gave rise to the 8 T cell receptor beta chains below, sequenced in a study of control samples from healthy donors and cancer patients. Sequencing used immunoSEQ multiplex PCR; TCRdb keeps in-frame clones, though not all of them. The sample holds 55,000 to 85,000 clones, over 75% seen once. Sequenced sample: PBMCs. The receptor source for this set is a woman aged 45-60 years with head and neck cancer.

V gene TRBV2 combines with J gene TRBJ2-7; tentatively, D is TRBD2 (6 bases). Germline lookup yields CDR1 SNHLY and CDR2 FYNNEI. The CDR3 loop spans 11 amino acids. Deletions cut 8 bases from V and 6 bases from J, with 11 bases between. CDR3 coding DNA: TGTGCCAGCCTGACCGGGGGCGAGCAGTACTTC. Its translation is CASLTGGEQYF.

J is TRBJ1-2 and V is TRBV28; D is unclear. Germline CDR1 and CDR2: MDHEN and SYDVKM. The CDR3 length is 12 residues. The V gene lost 1 base and the J gene lost 9 bases, with 9 bases spanning the gap. CDR3 sequence: CASSLFSGSYTF. In DNA form, the CDR3 reads TGTGCCAGCAGTTTATTTTCTGGGAGCTACACCTTC.

The chain employs TRBV28 and TRBJ1-4; a weak D match, TRBD1 (6 bases). CDR3 length: 15 residues. Trimming removed 4 bases from V and 3 bases from J, with 12 bases in between. From germline, CDR1 is MDHEN and CDR2 SYDVKM. This chain's CDR3 is CASSSPDRSNEKLFF. The CDR3, as DNA: TGTGCCAGCAGTTCACCCGACAGGTCTAATGAAAAACTGTTTTTT.

This chain connects TRBV19 to TRBJ1-1; the D gene is possibly TRBD1 (5 bases). Trimming removed 4 bases from V and 0 bases from J, with 15 bases in between. The CDR3 consists of 16 residues. The germline V gene has CDR1 LNHDA and CDR2 SQIVND (reference sequence). This chain's CDR3 is CASSKQGALMNTEAFF. The CDR3 DNA is TGTGCCAGTAGTAAGCAGGGCGCGCTCATGAACACTGAAGCTTTCTTT.

This chain uses TRBV28 with TRBJ1-1; D remains ambiguous. This CDR3 is 15 amino acids long. Germline V CDR1 and CDR2: MDHEN, SYDVKM. The V end lost 3 bases, the J end lost 0 bases, and 11 bases lay between the germline ends. As DNA, the CDR3 is TGTGCCAGCAGTTTCCCCCTTGCTATGAACACTGAAGCTTTCTTT. Amino acids: CASSFPLAMNTEAFF.

V is TRBV27 and J is TRBJ1-1; D is ambiguous. Trimming cost V 5 bases and J 3 bases, with 13 bases left between them. The CDR3 consists of 14 residues. In germline, CDR1 is MNHEY, CDR2 SMNVEV (reference sequence). The CDR3 DNA sequence: TGTGCCAGCAGTCCCCGACGATTTGACACTGAAGCTTTCTTT. This gives the protein CASSPRRFDTEAFF.

The chain recombines TRBV2 with TRBJ2-1, with a tentative D call TRBD2 (7 bases). V was cut by 7 bases and J by 6 bases, with 16 bases left in between. Germline loops: CDR1 SNHLY, CDR2 FYNNEI. The length of the CDR3 is 14 residues. The CDR3 sequence: CASNARGAGNEQFF. DNA of the CDR3: TGTGCCAGCAACGCCCGGGGGGCGGGCAATGAGCAGTTCTTC. Based on the CDR3 plus reference TRBV2 and TRBJ2-1, the full variable domain is EPEVTQTPSHQVTQMGQEVILRCVPISNHLYFYWYRQILGQKVEFLVSFYNNEISEKSEIFDDQFSVERPDGSNFTLKIRSTKLEDSAMYFCASNARGAGNEQFFGPGTRLTVL.

The chain joins TRBV6-5 to TRBJ1-6; 7 nucleotides align to TRBD1. CDR1 is MNHEY and CDR2 is SVGAGI in the germline V gene. Germline trimming cut 6 bases from V and 4 bases from J; bases unmatched to any gene: 3. This CDR3 comprises 14 residues. CDR3 loop: CASRPGGYNSPLHF. The CDR3, as DNA: TGTGCCAGCAGGCCAGGGGGGTATAATTCACCCCTCCACTTT.